This T cell receptor (beta chain) derives from a study of response to subunit inactivated influenza vaccine. There are many counts of this clonotype. MiXCR was run by TCRdb on the RT-PCR reads, yielding one entry per CDR3 protein. The table includes around 480,000 distinct CDR3 sequences, more than 15% detected once. Germline CDR1 and CDR2: SNHLY and FYNNEI. This CDR3 comprises 12 residues. Trimming removed 5 bases at V and 4 bases at J, with 8 bases between. The TCR originated in a man aged 50 to 69 who received an inactivated influenza vaccine. Sequencing was performed on CD4+ T cells sorted from PBMCs, taken about 23 months after vaccination. The gene calls are TRBV2 and TRBJ1-1; D call uncertain. The CDR3 spells CASSSRSTEAFF. In nucleotides, the CDR3 is TGTGCCAGCAGTTCTCGGAGCACTGAAGCTTTCTTT. The full variable domain, with the rest looked up from reference TRBV2 and TRBJ1-1, is EPEVTQTPSHQVTQMGQEVILRCVPISNHLYFYWYRQILGQKVEFLVSFYNNEISEKSEIFDDQFSVERPDGSNFTLKIRSTKLEDSAMYFCASSSRSTEAFFGQGTRLTVV.